This T cell receptor beta chain came from a study of OX40 agonist ivuxolimab in advanced cancers. Clones were sequenced by immunoSEQ multiplex PCR, and TCRdb holds only the in-frame ones, with some missing. The sample holds tens of thousands of clones, 70% to 90% seen once. V was shortened by 3 bases and J by 2 bases, with 20 bases between the two germline ends. Germline V gene data show CDR1 as SGHNT and CDR2 as YYREEE (reference sequence). The length of the CDR3 is 17 residues. This material consisted of CD4+ or CD8+ T cells sorted from blood, taken in a trial of the OX40 agonist ivuxolimab. The clonotype comes from an adult with an advanced solid tumor such as melanoma, head and neck, liver or kidney cancer. This chain links TRBV5-4 with TRBJ2-5; tentatively, D is TRBD2 (6 bases). The CDR3: CASSSGLPEAVQETQYF. CDR3 DNA sequence: TGTGCCAGCAGCTCTGGACTACCCGAAGCCGTTCAAGAGACCCAGTACTTC. Together with reference TRBV5-4 and TRBJ2-5, the CDR3 gives the full variable domain: ETGVTQSPTHLIKTRGQQVTLRCSSQSGHNTVSWYQQALGQGPQFIFQYYREEENGRGNFPPRFSGLQFPNYSSELNVNALELDDSALYLCASSSGLPEAVQETQYFGPGTRLLVL.